This T cell receptor (beta chain) emerged from a study of regulatory T cells in long-lasting Graves disease. Overall study results and limits: TRBV28, TRBJ1-2 and TRBJ2-5 were favored in persistent disease. Persistent Graves' cases showed lower TCR diversity than newly diagnosed cases.

According to the study, TCR beta libraries were built with iRepertoire HTBI primers and CDR3-region Arm-PCR. TCRdb analysed the multiplex PCR reads with MiXCR anew, one entry per CDR3 protein. The data show hundreds of thousands of distinct CDR3 sequences, under 25% seen once. This clonotype was seen a few times. Its antigen is not identified. The V gene's germline CDR1 is DFQATT and CDR2 SNEGSKA (reference sequence). The V gene lost 3 bases and the J gene lost 3 bases, with 3 bases spanning the gap. The CDR3 length is 12 residues. Time point noted: persistent/refractory GD, antithyroid drugs over 5 years with positive TRAb. Scientists built the TCR library using RNA that was extracted from PBMCs.

The V and J genes are TRBV20-1 and TRBJ2-6; D unresolved. This receptor was identified in a female donor with Graves disease. This sample comprised peripheral blood mononuclear cells (PBMCs), obtained when the disease was refractory, from a patient treated with antithyroid drugs. The CDR3 coding sequence is TGCAGTGCTAGGTTTGGGGCCAACGTCCTGACTTTC. Translated: CSARFGANVLTF.